This T cell receptor beta chain was recorded in a study of shared clonotypes between healthy human individuals (TCRdb year 2020). For the wider study: A couple of women and a few men aged 18 to 49 years were included in the cohort. Each donor's leukapheresis produced roughly between roughly 0.94 and 9.5 billion PBMCs. To estimate repertoire size and how much clonotypes are shared between individuals, the study performed deep sequencing of blood TCR repertoires from a few healthy adults. Libraries were prepared and TCR repertoires were sequenced by different laboratories using diverse techniques, in order to increase sequencing depth and limit assay-specific biases.

The CDR3, from cysteine to phenylalanine, totals 15 residues. Only the CDR3 DNA stays, 45 bases, in frame from base 1. V loses 5 bases, J loses 2 bases, and the germline ends lie 15 bases apart. Based on the germline V gene (reference sequence), the CDR1 and CDR2 sequences are PRHDT and FYEKMQ. Findings and caveats that apply to the study as a whole: Because the study included a small number of donors, the genetic and exposure-history diversity represented was limited. Sampling was limited to blood, and TCR repertoires in tissue likely differ from TCR repertoires in blood. Based on pairwise subsampling, the degree of clonotype sharing among donors was expected to be affected by sequencing depth.

Donors were healthy HIV-negative adults with no recently reported acute infections or vaccinations. Only Caucasian adults living in Nashville, Tennessee, USA were represented among the donors. For unsorted samples, about 90 million PBMCs were counted, and genomic DNA was extracted using the QIAamp DNA Blood Mini kit. Blood was collected by leukapheresis, and PBMCs were isolated by Ficoll-Histopaque density gradient centrifugation and then cryopreserved in liquid nitrogen vapor phase. On this clone: Its recognized antigen is unknown. Base qualities are not recorded, but no much larger clone differs from it by a single base.

TCR CDR3 regions were amplified from genomic DNA by multiplex PCR using the deep immunoSEQ assay. For each cell subset, the extracted genomic DNA was distributed evenly across all wells of several immunoSEQ 96-well plates, and each plate served as one replicate. For unsorted PBMC, 300 ng genomic DNA, equal to tens of thousands of T cell genomes, was loaded into each replicate PCR. Genomic DNA from unsorted PBMC was sequenced over ten immunoSEQ deep assay plates. Purified libraries were measured with a Qubit 3.0 fluorometer, size-checked on a Bioanalyzer 2100, and measured again with the KAPA Library Quantification kit. Each immunoSEQ 96-well plate was sequenced on its own single-read 150-cycle Illumina NextSeq 550 flow cell. On the study's bioinformatics: Because only junctional sequences without quality scores were contained in the immunoSEQ output, filtering matching that applied to full-length reads could not be performed. Sequences were annotated with PyIR, a Python wrapper for IgBLAST v1.9, using IMGT germline references to assign V/J genes and CDR3. Reads were filtered out if the reads had weak V/J assignments (E-value above 1e-6), no CDR3, stop codons, out-of-frame junctions, or ambiguous translated residues. V3J clonotypes were defined as sequences sharing the same inferred V gene, J gene, and CDR3 amino acid sequence. To compute the percentage overlap between repertoires, the number of shared unique clonotypes was divided by the size of the smaller repertoire. Three approaches were used to assess repertoire richness: RTK rarefaction, the Chao1 estimator, and Recon v2.1 estimates of unobserved clonotypes. The table comes from immuneACCESS by way of TCRdb, which keeps in-frame sequences with V and J called. Part of the clones is missing from these tables; in studies checked, under half for an unresolved V gene and the rest for unknown reasons. V, J and clone size are taken as reported in that table, and D and trimming were inferred from the DNA itself. In all, the sample holds fewer than 500,000 clones, and 75% to 80% of those were seen once. The ten largest make up 9.5% to 15% of the sample.

This TCR was recovered from a woman aged 40 to 49 in good health. Some clones in this sample may be carry-over from other donors' samples. The sequence links TRBV13 to TRBJ1-2, and perhaps TRBD1 as D gene, on 6 matching bases. Sequencing used PBMCs. The DNA reads TGTGCCAGCAGCCCGAGGCCAGACAGGAACTATGGCTACACCTTC. Translated, this gives CASSPRPDRNYGYTF.